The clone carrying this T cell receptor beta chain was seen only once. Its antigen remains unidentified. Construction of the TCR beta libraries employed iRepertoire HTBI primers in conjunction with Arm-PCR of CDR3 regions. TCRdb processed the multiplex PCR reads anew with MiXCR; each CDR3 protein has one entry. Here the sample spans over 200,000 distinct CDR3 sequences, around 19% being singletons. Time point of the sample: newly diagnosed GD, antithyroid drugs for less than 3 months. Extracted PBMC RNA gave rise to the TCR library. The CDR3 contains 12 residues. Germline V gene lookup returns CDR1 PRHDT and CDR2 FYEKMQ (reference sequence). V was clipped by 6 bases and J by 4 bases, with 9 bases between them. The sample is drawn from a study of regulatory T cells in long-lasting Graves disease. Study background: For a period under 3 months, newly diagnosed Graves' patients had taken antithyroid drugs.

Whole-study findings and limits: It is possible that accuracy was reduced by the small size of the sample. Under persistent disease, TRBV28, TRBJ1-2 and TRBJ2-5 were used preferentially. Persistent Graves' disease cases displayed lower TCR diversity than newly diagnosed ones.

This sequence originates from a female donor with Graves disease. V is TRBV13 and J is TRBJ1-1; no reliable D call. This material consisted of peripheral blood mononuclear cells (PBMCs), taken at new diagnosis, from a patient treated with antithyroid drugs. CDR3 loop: CASSTSPTEAFF. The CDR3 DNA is TGTGCCAGCAGTACCTCCCCCACTGAAGCTTTCTTT. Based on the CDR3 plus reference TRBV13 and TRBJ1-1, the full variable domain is AAGVIQSPRHLIKEKRETATLKCYPIPRHDTVYWYQQGPGQDPQFLISFYEKMQSDKGSIPDRFSAQQFSDYHSELNMSSLELGDSALYFCASSTSPTEAFFGQGTRLTVV.